This entry lists 15 T cell receptor beta chains sequenced from one sample in a study of CD8+ T cells in alopecia areata. TCR sequencing used cDNA made by reverse transcription of extracted RNA. Sequencing was performed with immunoSEQ multiplex PCR; in TCRdb, only in-frame clones are kept and a portion is missing. Seen here are some 150,000 clones, about 88% observed once, and the top ten hold approximately 13%. Treatment defined: oral pan-JAK inhibitor, 5-10 mg twice daily. Source: CD8+ T cells sorted from blood, taken at week 4, from a patient treated with tofacitinib. The receptors derive from a human donor with alopecia areata.

CDR3 bases: TGTGCCAGCAGTTTATACGGGGGAGCCTACGAGCAGTACTTC. This translates into CASSLYGGAYEQYF. The V call is TRBV27, the J call TRBJ2-7, with D perhaps matching TRBD2 (6 bases). The germline V gene has CDR1 MNHEY and CDR2 SMNVEV (reference sequence). The CDR3 is 14 amino acids. Trimming removed 1 base from V and 2 bases from J, with 9 bases in between.

V usage is TRBV5-6 and J usage is TRBJ1-5; D remains unclear. The CDR3 sequence is 14 residues long. The germline V gene has CDR1 SGHDT and CDR2 YYEEEE. Trimming pared 1 base from V and 4 bases from J, leaving 9 bases between. As DNA, the CDR3 is TGTGCCAGCAGCTTGTTGCGGGATAATCAGCCCCAGCATTTT. This sequence encodes CASSLLRDNQPQHF.

This chain uses TRBV7-8 with TRBJ2-3; 8 bases map to TRBD2. CDR3 size: 14 residues. The V and J ends lost 5 bases and 3 bases, in that order; junction bases with no gene match: 4. Germline V gene lookup returns CDR1 SGHVS and CDR2 FQNEAQ. The CDR3 DNA reads TGTGCCAGCAGCACAAGCGGGGGAACAGATACGCAGTATTTT. Translated: CASSTSGGTDTQYF.

With regard to this clone: Distinct nucleotide sequences in the sample also encode this CDR3. The gene calls are TRBV4-1 and TRBJ1-1; D is perhaps TRBD1 (6 bases). Germline CDR1 MGHRA, CDR2 YSYEKL. The CDR3 length is 12 residues. Trimming removed 3 bases from V and 8 bases from J, with 10 bases in between. CDR3 region: CASSQGADEAFF. The CDR3 DNA sequence: TGCGCCAGCAGCCAGGGGGCTGACGAAGCTTTCTTT.

The J gene is TRBJ2-1, the V gene TRBV2; D is undetermined. There are 11 residues in the CDR3. In germline, CDR1 is SNHLY, CDR2 FYNNEI. V lost 8 bases to trimming and J lost 5 bases, with 7 bases between them. CDR3 in amino acids: CASGEDNEQFF. The CDR3 region has the DNA TGTGCCAGCGGCGAAGACAATGAGCAGTTCTTC. Using reference TRBV2 and TRBJ2-1 for the parts outside the CDR3, the full variable domain is EPEVTQTPSHQVTQMGQEVILRCVPISNHLYFYWYRQILGQKVEFLVSFYNNEISEKSEIFDDQFSVERPDGSNFTLKIRSTKLEDSAMYFCASGEDNEQFFGPGTRLTVL.

V usage is TRBV7-9 and J usage is TRBJ1-4; D is uncertain. V lost 1 base and J 4 bases, leaving 7 bases between the germline ends. The CDR3 totals 14 residues. Per germline, CDR1 SEHNR and CDR2 FQNEAQ (reference sequence). CDR3 amino acids: CASSLDGFNEKLFF. CDR3 bases: TGTGCCAGCAGCTTAGACGGATTTAATGAAAAACTGTTTTTT.

This clone appeared a few times. The gene calls are TRBV29-1 and TRBJ2-7, with TRBD2 as a possible D gene (5 bases). Per germline, CDR1 SQVTM and CDR2 ANQGSEA. V lost 7 bases and J 6 bases, leaving 10 bases between the germline ends. The CDR3 is 10 residues long. CDR3 bases: TGCAGCGCTGTAGAGGGCGAGCAGTACTTC. It encodes CSAVEGEQYF.

The chain links TRBV29-1 to TRBJ2-1; a possible D gene is TRBD1 (6 bases). Per germline, CDR1 SQVTM and CDR2 ANQGSEA. V was cut by 4 bases and J by 8 bases, with 12 bases left in between. The CDR3 runs 12 residues. The CDR3 DNA reads as TGCAGCGTTGTTACAGGGCGGGATGAGCAGTTCTTC. This translates into CSVVTGRDEQFF.

The V call is TRBV10-3, the J call TRBJ1-6; D unclear. Germline CDR1 ENHRY, CDR2 SYGVKD. There are 14 residues in the CDR3. The V end lost 3 bases, the J end lost 4 bases, and 7 bases lay between the germline ends. For the CDR3, the DNA is TGTGCCATCAGTGAAGACAAGTATAATTCACCCCTCCACTTT. It translates to CAISEDKYNSPLHF.

CDR3 bases: TGTGCCAGCAGCGGCGCAGGAGGGAGCTCCTACGAGCAGTACTTC. Amino acids: CASSGAGGSSYEQYF. V and J are TRBV9 and TRBJ2-7; a weak D match, TRBD2 (6 bases). Germline V CDR1 and CDR2: SGDLS, YYNGEE. The CDR3 loop spans 15 amino acids. Trimming took 3 bases from V and 0 from J, leaving 13 bases between them.

This chain connects TRBV2 to TRBJ1-1, with TRBD1 matching over 7 bases. Germline V lookup: CDR1 SNHLY, CDR2 FYNNEI. J was trimmed by 4 bases and V by 6 bases; bases with no gene match: 2. The CDR3 totals 12 residues. The CDR3 DNA is TGTGCCAGCAGAACAGGGGCCACTGAAGCTTTCTTT. Its protein product is CASRTGATEAFF.

This clone has a handful of counts. This chain joins TRBV7-9 and TRBJ2-1; the D is unclear. This CDR3 spans 13 amino acids. Germline V lookup: CDR1 SEHNR, CDR2 FQNEAQ (reference sequence). Trimming pared 0 bases from V and 10 bases from J, leaving 10 bases between. The CDR3 reads CASSLALTREQFF. The CDR3 region has the DNA TGTGCCAGCAGCTTAGCGCTCACAAGGGAGCAGTTCTTC.

The chain carries TRBV30 and TRBJ2-3; D unresolved. Germline V CDR1 and CDR2: GTSNPN, SVGIG (reference sequence). The length of the CDR3 is 16 residues. Trimming took off 0 bases at V and 2 bases at J, with 15 bases between the two ends. CDR3 DNA sequence: TGTGCCTGGAGTGTACAAGCAGGCATTGACACAGATACGCAGTATTTT. Its translation: CAWSVQAGIDTDTQYF. The variable domain in full, completed from reference TRBV30 and TRBJ2-3, reads SQTIHQWPATLVQPVGSPLSLECTVEGTSNPNLYWYRQAAGRGLQLLFYSVGIGQISSEVPQNLSASRPQDRQFILSSKKLLLSDSGFYLCAWSVQAGIDTDTQYFGPGTRLTVL.

Only one count was recorded for this clone. CDR3 coding DNA: TGTGCCAGCAGCCTTGGAAGAGATGGCTACACCTTC. It encodes CASSLGRDGYTF. The chain couples TRBV9 to TRBJ1-2; D gene ambiguous. There are 12 residues in the CDR3. Per germline, CDR1 SGDLS and CDR2 YYNGEE. Between the trimmed V and J ends, which lost 4 bases and 6 bases, there was a span of 10 bases.

The chain is built from TRBV19 and TRBJ1-2, with D possibly TRBD1 on 6 matching bases. V lost 3 bases and J 2 bases, leaving 10 bases between the germline ends. CDR3 length: 14 residues. Germline values: CDR1 LNHDA, CDR2 SQIVND (reference sequence). CDR3 bases: TGTGCCAGTAGTATTACTGGGGGCAACTATGGCTACACCTTC. Protein: CASSITGGNYGYTF.